This TCR beta chain emerged from a study of blood T cell repertoires in COVID-19. Study at large: The United States, Italy and Spain supplied acute and convalescent COVID-19 samples. In each case, the material was cDNA or gDNA derived from T cells, B-cell-depleted T cells, or PBMCs.

The CDR3 consists of 15 residues. Germline V gives CDR1 KGHDR, CDR2 SFDVKD. Trimming cost V 3 bases and J 7 bases; bases outside gene matches: 9. Original handling: Estimation of nucleated cell counts was performed using reference gene primer amplification. Assay: immunoSEQ multiplex PCR; the TCRdb copy retains only in-frame clones and omits some. The V and J calls and clone size are taken from that table; D and trimming were inferred from the DNA. The data contain about 50,000 clones, 86% of them seen just once; the ten biggest clones take up 2.1%. The clonotype was recovered from an older woman with acute or convalescent COVID-19. Sequencing was carried out using peripheral blood. The chain is built from TRBV24-1 and TRBJ2-3; 7 bases agree with TRBD1. As DNA, the CDR3 is TGTGCCACCAGTGATCGGACAGGTAGGGCGAATACGCAGTATTTT. It specifies CATSDRTGRANTQYF.